This T cell receptor beta chain was sequenced during a study of long-term antiretroviral therapy in people with HIV. Version v3.0 of the immunoSEQ assay ran at survey level. Profiling relied on immunoSEQ multiplex PCR, and the TCRdb table lists in-frame clones only, not all of them. This sample has under 25,000 clones, with around three quarters found just once. This specimen was unsorted PBMCs, taken 0.2 years after starting antiretroviral therapy. This TCR came from a woman aged 40-49 years with HIV.

As DNA, the CDR3 is TGTGCCAGCAGCGTAGGGGCGGGCCGCACAGATACGCAGTATTTT. This sequence encodes CASSVGAGRTDTQYF. The rearrangement joins TRBV9 to TRBJ2-3, with D perhaps matching TRBD2 (5 bases). Germline V CDR1 and CDR2: SGDLS, YYNGEE. Trimming shortened V by 0 bases and J by 1 base, and 9 bases separated the two germline ends. The CDR3 consists of 15 residues. Complete variable domain (other parts from reference TRBV9 and TRBJ2-3): DSGVTQTPKHLITATGQRVTLRCSPRSGDLSVYWYQQSLDQGLQFLIQYYNGEERAKGNILERFSAQQFPDLHSELNLSSLELGDSALYFCASSVGAGRTDTQYFGPGTRLTVL.